Sequencing of this T cell receptor beta chain was carried out in a study of vaccination and CD4 T cells after COVID-19. Study-wide background: Six male and four female convalescents took part, two of them Hispanic. Stimulation of the cells used overlapping spike peptide pools from SARS-CoV-2 and from the common cold coronaviruses HCoV-NL63, HCoV-OC43 and HCoV-229E. Post-vaccination specimens were collected at a median of approximately 72 days following dose two (range 14 to 241). Post-COVID sampling occurred a median approximately 100 days after diagnosis (range 35 to 161).

CDR3 size: 18 residues. The junction had 8 bases not matched to a gene; V was cut back by 4 bases and J by 1 base. Germline CDR1 and CDR2: SGHTA and FQGTGA. With the Oncomine TCR Beta short-read assay, DNA from cultured CD4+ T cells was sequenced. In TCRdb, the PCR reads were re-called with MiXCR into one record per CDR3 protein. The data show 14,000 to 15,000 distinct CDR3 sequences, with 52% seen just once and over 6% held by the top ten. Stated treatment: approximately 9-day PBMC culture with coronavirus spike peptide pools or control peptides (ViraFEST assay). This clonotype was detected a few times. What it binds is not known.

V and J are TRBV7-3 and TRBJ2-2; 11 bases align to TRBD1. The sample consisted of CD4+ T cells from blood, cultured in vitro. The TCR was taken from a human donor who had recovered from COVID-19. The CDR3 sequence: CASSSPSGQGENTGELFF. The CDR3 nucleotides read TGTGCCAGCAGCTCACCTTCGGGACAGGGGGAGAACACCGGGGAGCTGTTTTTT.